The source of this T cell receptor beta chain is a study of PD-1 blockade in classical Hodgkin lymphoma. At the level of the study: Intravenous infusions of nivolumab 3 mg/kg reached patients every 2 weeks. Study findings and constraints: Reports described newly diagnosed patients as having lower baseline TCR diversity than healthy donors. Causes of the repertoire differences remain undefined, possibly disease activity or prior therapy.

This clone has a count of ten or more. The antigen remains undetermined. With no exception, relapse followed autologous stem cell transplantation in all patients, and brentuximab vedotin exposure varied. The protocol was immunoSEQ multiplex PCR, while the TCRdb copy is restricted to in-frame clones and leaves out a portion. The repertoire consists of roughly 70,000 clones, with 70% to 75% occurring once and the leading ten covering approximately 9.1%. Germline CDR1 MDHEN, CDR2 SYDVKM. V lost 5 bases, J lost 8 bases, and 13 bases lay in between. CDR3 size: 14 residues. V and J are TRBV28 and TRBJ1-6; D is possibly TRBD1 (5 bases). The specimen was peripheral blood mononuclear cells (PBMCs), collected before the second cycle of nivolumab. This TCR was sampled from a human donor with classical Hodgkin lymphoma. DNA of the CDR3: TGTGCCAGCAGTACCTCCGGGACCTATTCACCCCTCCACTTT. Translating gives CASSTSGTYSPLHF.